A selection of T cell receptor beta chains follows, all from one sample in a study of human T cells and chemical hapten exposure. TCRdb ran MiXCR on the RACE reads and lists one entry per CDR3 protein. The sample records 74,000 or so distinct CDR3 sequences, roughly 12% being singletons. The material sequenced was whole blood, taken in connection with sensitization to the hapten diphenylcyclopropenone (DPC). The receptors shown here come from an older woman with alopecia areata. Some clones in this sample may be carry-over from other donors' samples. Both conserved end residues are part of each CDR3. A D gene is named only where the DNA matches it firmly. Some rows have no size entry. The others give once, few or many, or a class for an expanded clone.

CASWHRGETQYF	TGCGCCAGCTGGCACAGGGGAGAGACCCAGTACTTC	TRBD1	many	12	TRBJ2-5	TRBV23-1
CSARGTRGGEQFF	TGCAGTGCTAGAGGGACCAGGGGCGGTGAGCAGTTCTTC	NA	few	13	TRBJ2-1	TRBV20-1
CASSQTGGQPQHF	TGTGCCAGCTCACAGACAGGGGGCCAGCCCCAGCATTTT	TRBD1	few	13	TRBJ1-5	TRBV18
CASSQTGGAQYF	TGCGCCAGCAGCCAAACCGGCGGTGCGCAGTATTTT	NA	few	12	TRBJ2-3	TRBV5-1
CASSLIGYGYTF	TGTGCCAGCAGTTTAATCGGCTATGGCTACACCTTC	NA	NA	12	TRBJ1-2	TRBV12-3/TRBV12-4
CASSYNRDTEAFF	TGCGCCAGCAGCTACAACAGGGACACTGAAGCTTTCTTT	NA	NA	13	TRBJ1-1	TRBV5-1
CSAASRNTEAFF	TGCAGCGCCGCTTCCAGAAACACTGAAGCTTTCTTT	NA	NA	12	TRBJ1-1	TRBV29-1
CASSYPSSYNEQFF	TGTGCCAGCAGTTACCCCAGCTCCTACAATGAGCAGTTCTTC	NA	NA	14	TRBJ2-1	TRBV6-2/TRBV6-3
CSVDGDTSGNTIYF	TGCAGCGTTGATGGGGACACCTCTGGAAACACCATATATTTT	NA	many	14	TRBJ1-3	TRBV29-1
CASSLRGRSDTQYF	TGTGCCAGCAGCTTAAGAGGACGGTCGGATACGCAGTATTTT	NA	few	14	TRBJ2-3	TRBV5-6
CSVSRGRVTEAFF	TGCAGCGTGTCGAGGGGGCGAGTCACTGAAGCTTTCTTT	TRBD1	few	13	TRBJ1-1	TRBV29-1
CASSTRSGRLGQPQHF	TGTGCCAGTAGTACAAGAAGTGGCAGGCTTGGTCAGCCCCAGCATTTT	NA	many	16	TRBJ1-5	TRBV19
CASSLQGFTEAFF	TGTGCCAGCAGCTTACAGGGCTTCACTGAAGCTTTCTTT	NA	many	13	TRBJ1-1	TRBV7-2
CASRWPSTDTQYF	TGTGCCAGTAGGTGGCCTAGCACAGATACGCAGTATTTT	NA	NA	13	TRBJ2-3	TRBV19
CASSLDRHTEAFF	TGTGCCAGCAGCTTAGACAGACACACTGAAGCTTTCTTT	NA	NA	13	TRBJ1-1	TRBV11-3
CASSKQGAHDGYTF	TGTGCCAGCTCCAAGCAGGGGGCGCACGATGGCTACACCTTC	TRBD1	many	14	TRBJ1-2	TRBV27
CASSLDRYTDTQYF	TGCGCCAGCAGCTTGGACAGGTACACAGATACGCAGTATTTT	NA	NA	14	TRBJ2-3	TRBV5-1
CASSLGRLGQETQYF	TGTGCCAGCAGCTTAGGGCGGTTAGGCCAAGAGACCCAGTACTTC	NA	few	15	TRBJ2-5	TRBV7-6
CASRGLAGAQETQYF	TGTGCCAGCCGGGGACTAGCGGGGGCTCAAGAGACCCAGTACTTC	TRBD2	NA	15	TRBJ2-5	TRBV6-1
CASSLAGDATSAYEQYF	TGCGCCAGCAGCTTGGCCGGGGACGCTACCTCTGCCTACGAGCAGTACTTC	NA	NA	17	TRBJ2-7	TRBV5-1
CASAPGTASGGDTQYF	TGCGCTTCAGCCCCCGGGACGGCGAGCGGTGGAGATACGCAGTATTTT	NA	NA	16	TRBJ2-3	TRBV5-1
CARRTSGDYNEQFF	TGTGCCAGGAGGACTAGCGGGGATTACAATGAGCAGTTCTTC	TRBD2	NA	14	TRBJ2-1	TRBV2
CASSQAYSLRGRLQETQYF	TGTGCCAGCAGCCAAGCATATTCGCTGAGGGGACGCCTACAAGAGACCCAGTACTTC	NA	few	19	TRBJ2-5	TRBV3-1
CASTVSETQYF	TGTGCCAGCACCGTGTCAGAGACCCAGTACTTC	NA	NA	11	TRBJ2-5	TRBV2
CASSRDRDTLYNEQFF	TGTGCCAGCAGCAGGGACCGGGACACCTTGTACAATGAGCAGTTCTTC	NA	NA	16	TRBJ2-1	TRBV7-8
CASSSGQNTEAFF	TGTGCCAGCAGCTCGGGACAGAACACTGAAGCTTTCTTT	NA	NA	13	TRBJ1-1	TRBV7-3